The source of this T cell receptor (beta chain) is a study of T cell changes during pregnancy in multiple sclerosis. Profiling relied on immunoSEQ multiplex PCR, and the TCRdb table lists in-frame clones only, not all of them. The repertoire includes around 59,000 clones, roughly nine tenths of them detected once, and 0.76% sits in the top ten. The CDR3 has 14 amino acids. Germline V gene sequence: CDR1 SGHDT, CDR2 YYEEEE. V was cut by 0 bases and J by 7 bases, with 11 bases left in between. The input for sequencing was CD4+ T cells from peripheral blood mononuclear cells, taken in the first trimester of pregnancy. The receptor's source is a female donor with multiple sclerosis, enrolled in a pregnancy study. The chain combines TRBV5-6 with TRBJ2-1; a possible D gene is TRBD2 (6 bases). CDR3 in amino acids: CASSLGGVENEQFF. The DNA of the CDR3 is TGTGCCAGCAGCTTGGGGGGGGTCGAAAATGAGCAGTTCTTC.